This record covers a single T cell receptor (beta chain). What it recognizes is unknown. This sample was taken from a study of vaccination effects on CD4 cells after COVID-19. The assay was immunoSEQ multiplex PCR, and TCRdb's table has in-frame clones only and misses some. This table has tens of thousands of clones, roughly 69% appearing once. Prior to sequencing, the ViraFEST assay stimulated PBMC with viral peptide pools, which expanded the antigen-specific CD4+ T cells. Isolation of CD4+ T cells took place after about nine days of culture. Sometime from March through December 2020, the person acquired a SARS-CoV-2 infection that PCR confirmed. Germline V CDR1 and CDR2: WSHSY, SAAADI. The CDR3 loop spans 15 amino acids. The ends lost 5 bases at V and 4 bases at J; junction bases unmatched: 9.

The source is a human donor who had a prior SARS-CoV-2 infection. Source: CD4+ T cells from PBMCs cultured with SARS-CoV-2 spike peptides, taken before COVID-19 vaccination. V usage is TRBV10-2 and J usage is TRBJ2-7; 9 positions agree with TRBD2. The CDR3 loop is CASSPGLAVMYEQYF. Here the CDR3 DNA reads TGCGCCAGCAGTCCGGGACTAGCCGTAATGTACGAGCAGTACTTC.